Listed below are T cell receptor beta chains from one sample, sequenced in a study of blood T cell repertoires in COVID-19. The repertoire was sequenced with immunoSEQ multiplex PCR; TCRdb's copy has only in-frame clones and lacks some. The table shows 48,000 or so clones, with 85% to 90% occurring only once. Sequenced sample: peripheral blood. The receptors were gathered from an elderly woman with COVID-19, enrolled during active disease. CDR3s include the opening cysteine and the closing phenylalanine or tryptophan. A D gene is named only where the DNA matches it firmly. Clone size, where shown, is once, few, many, or a class for clones that have expanded.

TRBJ2-3 | TRBD2 | TRBV6-1 | - | TGTGCCAGCAGTGAGTTAGCGGGGGCCACAGATACGCAGTATTTT | CASSELAGATDTQYF
TRBJ1-2 | - | TRBV19 | once | TGTGCCAGTAGTGACGGATCTAGGACAGATTGGTATGGCTACACCTTC | CASSDGSRTDWYGYTF
TRBJ2-3 | TRBD2 | TRBV5-1 | - | TGCGCCAGCAGCGTCGGGACTAGCGGGGGGGCTTGGACAGATACGCAGTATTTT | CASSVGTSGGAWTDTQYF
TRBJ1-2 | TRBD1 | TRBV5-6 | - | TGTGCCAGCAGCCTAGCAAACAGGGGGGGCAACTATGGCTACACCTTC | CASSLANRGGNYGYTF
TRBJ1-2 | - | TRBV27 | - | TGTGCCAGCAGTCCACAGGGAAGGCAAGACTATGGCTACACCTTC | CASSPQGRQDYGYTF
TRBJ2-3 | TRBD1 | TRBV6-5 | - | TGTGCCAGCGTCGCAAGGAGGACAGGGGACGATACGCAGTATTTT | CASVARRTGDDTQYF
TRBJ2-2 | TRBD1 | TRBV19 | - | TGTGCCAGCCGCGAAGGGGGCGTCAACACCGGGGAGCTGTTTTTT | CASREGGVNTGELFF
TRBJ2-3 | TRBD2 | TRBV6-6 | - | TGTGCCAGCAGTCCCTGGGGGGCTAGCGGGATCCTCCTCACAGATACGCAGTATTTT | CASSPWGASGILLTDTQYF
TRBJ1-2 | - | TRBV7-9 | - | TGTGCCAGCAGCTTAGCCGTGGGGACTTATTTATATGGCTACACCTTC | CASSLAVGTYLYGYTF
TRBJ2-3 | TRBD1 | TRBV3-1/TRBV3-2 | - | TGTGCCAGCAGTCCCCGGACAGGGCAGGGCACAGATACGCAGTATTTT | CASSPRTGQGTDTQYF
TRBJ1-1 | - | TRBV4-2 | - | TGTGCCAGCAGCCAAGATCAGGGGCGGAACACTGAAGCTTTCTTT | CASSQDQGRNTEAFF
TRBJ2-7 | - | TRBV7-8 | - | TGTGCCAGCAGCTTACAGGGATACGAGCAGTACTTC | CASSLQGYEQYF
TRBJ2-7 | TRBD2 | TRBV5-4 | - | TGTGCCAGCAGCCCGCCGGGAGGGCACGAGCAGTACTTC | CASSPPGGHEQYF
TRBJ1-2 | TRBD1 | TRBV30 | - | TGTGCCTGGAGGAGGGGACAGGGGGCCGGCTATGGCTACACCTTC | CAWRRGQGAGYGYTF
TRBJ1-5 | - | TRBV7-2 | - | TGTGCCAGCAGCTTGGACACAGGGTATAGCAATCAGCCCCAGCATTTT | CASSLDTGYSNQPQHF
TRBJ2-1 | TRBD2 | TRBV7-2 | - | TGTGCCAGCACCCGTGGGGGGGACCGGGACTACAATGAGCAGTTCTTC | CASTRGGDRDYNEQFF
TRBJ1-2 | - | TRBV7-9 | - | TGTGCCAGCAGCTCCAGGGAACCTGGCTACACCTTC | CASSSREPGYTF
TRBJ2-2 | - | TRBV7-6 | - | TGTGCCAGCAGCTCCGGGACAACGAACACCGGGGAGCTGTTTTTT | CASSSGTTNTGELFF
TRBJ2-7 | TRBD1 | TRBV30 | - | TGTGCCTGGAGGTGGACAGGGGTCGACGAGCAGTACTTC | CAWRWTGVDEQYF
TRBJ2-7 | TRBD1 | TRBV5-6 | - | TGTGCCAGCAGCTTTCGGACAGGGTTCGTCGACGAGCAGTACTTC | CASSFRTGFVDEQYF
TRBJ1-5 | - | TRBV7-9 | - | TGTGCCAGCAGCCGGGGGGCCGGGGAGGGGAATCAGCCCCAGCATTTT | CASSRGAGEGNQPQHF
TRBJ1-1 | - | TRBV10-3 | - | TGTGCCATCAGTGCAACGACAGATTTGAACACTGAAGCTTTCTTT | CAISATTDLNTEAFF
TRBJ2-7 | TRBD1 | TRBV27 | few | TGTGCCAGCAGTTTCATAGGACAGGGCTACGAGCAGTACTTC | CASSFIGQGYEQYF
TRBJ1-1 | - | TRBV12-3/TRBV12-4 | - | TGTGCCAGCACCCGGCGGACAGATGAAGCTTTCTTT | CASTRRTDEAFF
TRBJ2-1 | - | TRBV6-1 | - | TGTGCCAGCAGTGAAGCGGTGACTCGAACCTACAATGAGCAGTTCTTC | CASSEAVTRTYNEQFF
TRBJ1-2 | - | TRBV19 | - | TGTGCCAGTAGGCTTCAGGGTGGCGATGGCTACACCTTC | CASRLQGGDGYTF
TRBJ1-2 | - | TRBV4-1 | - | TGCGCCAGCAGCCAACGGGGGGCCGGGGATGGCTACACCTTC | CASSQRGAGDGYTF
TRBJ2-3 | - | TRBV28 | - | TGTGCCAGCAGTTTAAGTCGAGCCCCGCGGACAGATACGCAGTATTTT | CASSLSRAPRTDTQYF
TRBJ1-5 | - | TRBV6-6 | - | TGTGCCAGCAGTTACTCTCAGGGCGGCAATCAGCCCCAGCATTTT | CASSYSQGGNQPQHF
TRBJ2-7 | TRBD1 | TRBV13 | - | TGTGCCAGCACCCGCCGGGACAGGGACTACGAGCAGTACTTC | CASTRRDRDYEQYF